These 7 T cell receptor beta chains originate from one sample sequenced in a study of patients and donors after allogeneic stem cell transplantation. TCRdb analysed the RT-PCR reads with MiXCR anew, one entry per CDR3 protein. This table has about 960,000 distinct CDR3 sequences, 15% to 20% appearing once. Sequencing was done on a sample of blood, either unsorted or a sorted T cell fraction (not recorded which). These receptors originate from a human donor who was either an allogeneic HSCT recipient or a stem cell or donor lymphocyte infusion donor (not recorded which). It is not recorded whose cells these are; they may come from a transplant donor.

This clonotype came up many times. The CDR3 DNA sequence: TGCAGTGCTAAGGGGACTAGCTCCTACAATGAGCAGTTCTTC. This sequence encodes CSAKGTSSYNEQFF. The chain couples TRBV20-1 to TRBJ2-1; 8 bases match TRBD2. CDR1 and CDR2 from the germline V gene are DFQATT and SNEGSKA (reference sequence). V gave up 4 bases and J gave up 0 bases; unmatched junction bases: 2. The CDR3 has 14 residues.

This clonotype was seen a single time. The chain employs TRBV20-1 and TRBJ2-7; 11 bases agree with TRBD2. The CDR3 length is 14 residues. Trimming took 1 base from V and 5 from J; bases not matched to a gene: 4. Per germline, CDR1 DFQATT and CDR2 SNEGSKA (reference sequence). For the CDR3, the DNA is TGCAGTGCTAGAGCCCTAGCGGGAGGCGACGAGCAGTACTTC. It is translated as CSARALAGGDEQYF.

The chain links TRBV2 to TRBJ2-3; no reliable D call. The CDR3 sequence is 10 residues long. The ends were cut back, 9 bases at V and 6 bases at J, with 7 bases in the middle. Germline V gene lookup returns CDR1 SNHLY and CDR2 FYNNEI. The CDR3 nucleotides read TGTGCCAGGGGGATGGATACGCAGTATTTT. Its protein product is CARGMDTQYF. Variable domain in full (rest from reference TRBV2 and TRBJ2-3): EPEVTQTPSHQVTQMGQEVILRCVPISNHLYFYWYRQILGQKVEFLVSFYNNEISEKSEIFDDQFSVERPDGSNFTLKIRSTKLEDSAMYFCARGMDTQYFGPGTRLTVL.

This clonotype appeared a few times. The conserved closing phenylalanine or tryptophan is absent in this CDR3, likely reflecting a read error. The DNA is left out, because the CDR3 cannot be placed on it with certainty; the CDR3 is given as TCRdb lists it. CDR3 region: CATSDPGPGG. The V and J genes are TRBV24-1 and TRBJ2-3; the table's D call, TRBD1, was not checked against the DNA. The germline V gene has CDR1 KGHDR and CDR2 SFDVKD. The CDR3 sequence runs 10 residues, both termini included.

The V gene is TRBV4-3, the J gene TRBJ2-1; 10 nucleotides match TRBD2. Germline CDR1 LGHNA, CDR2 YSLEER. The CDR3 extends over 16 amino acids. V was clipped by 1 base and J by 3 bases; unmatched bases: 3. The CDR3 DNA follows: TGCGCCAGCAGCCAAGTAGCGGGGGGCGTCTACAATGAGCAGTTCTTC. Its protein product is CASSQVAGGVYNEQFF.

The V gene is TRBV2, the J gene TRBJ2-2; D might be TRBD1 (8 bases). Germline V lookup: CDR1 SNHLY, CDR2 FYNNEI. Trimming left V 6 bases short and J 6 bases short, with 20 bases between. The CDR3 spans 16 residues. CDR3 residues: CASRGRLAQGAGELFF. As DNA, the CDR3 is TGTGCCAGCAGGGGACGACTAGCACAGGGGGCCGGGGAGCTGTTTTTT.

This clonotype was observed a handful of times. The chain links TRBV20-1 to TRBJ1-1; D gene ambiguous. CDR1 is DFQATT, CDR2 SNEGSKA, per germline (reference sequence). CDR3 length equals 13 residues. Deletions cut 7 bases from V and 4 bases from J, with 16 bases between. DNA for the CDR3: TGCAGTGTCCCGTACAACCCGGGCACTGAAGCTTTCTTT. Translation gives CSVPYNPGTEAFF.